One and the same sample provided the 3 T cell receptor beta chains below, sequenced in a study of CD8 T cells in Susac syndrome. The RNA, roughly 0.5 to 1 ug, was put through reverse transcription using random hexamers. TCRdb re-called the immunoSEQ multiplex PCR reads with MiXCR, one entry per CDR3 protein. The sample lists 95,000 to 150,000 distinct CDR3 sequences; over 90% were seen once. Source material: CD4+ T cells from PBMCs. The receptors here all came from a human donor with Susac syndrome.

V and J are TRBV6-5 and TRBJ2-7; 9 bases fit TRBD1. The CDR3 contains 13 residues. The V gene end was trimmed by 6 bases and the J gene end by 2 bases; junction bases not matched to a gene: 2. CDR1 and CDR2 from the germline V gene are MNHEY and SVGAGI. As DNA, the CDR3 is TGTGCCAGCAGGGGGACAGGGCCCTACGAGCAGTACTTC. Residues: CASRGTGPYEQYF.

The V call is TRBV30, the J call TRBJ1-5, with a possible D match to TRBD1 (5 bases). Between the trimmed V and J ends, which lost 3 bases and 5 bases, there was a span of 8 bases. Germline CDR1 is GTSNPN and CDR2 is SVGIG (reference sequence). This CDR3 region has 12 residues. This CDR3 is CAWRQADQPQHF. In nucleotides, the CDR3 is TGTGCCTGGAGACAGGCGGATCAGCCCCAGCATTTT.

The chain recombines TRBV18 with TRBJ1-4, with 7 bases lining up with TRBD1. Germline values: CDR1 KGHSH, CDR2 LQKENI. After removal of 5 bases from V and 3 bases from J, the junction contained 6 bases not matched to a gene. This CDR3 is built from 15 residues. The chain's CDR3 is CASSSMGQPNEKLFF. In DNA form, the CDR3 reads TGTGCCAGCTCATCAATGGGACAGCCTAATGAAAAACTGTTTTTT.